This T cell receptor (beta chain) was sequenced during a study of blood T cell repertoires in COVID-19. Per the original methods: Reference gene primers were amplified, and this amplification served to estimate nucleated cell counts. The assay was immunoSEQ multiplex PCR, and TCRdb's table has in-frame clones only and misses some. V, J and clone size are those of that table, while D and trimming were read from the DNA. The sample holds about 250,000 clones, roughly 88% seen once. The TCR comes from a woman aged 40 to 49 who had recovered from COVID-19. Sample: peripheral blood.

CDR3 sequence: CASRADRAETQYF. CDR3 DNA: TGTGCCAGCAGGGCCGACAGGGCAGAGACCCAGTACTTC. The J gene is TRBJ2-5, the V gene TRBV2, with TRBD1 matching over 7 bases. J gave up 4 bases and V 6 bases, and 5 bases lay outside the gene matches. Germline CDR1 is SNHLY and CDR2 is FYNNEI. The CDR3 spans 13 residues.